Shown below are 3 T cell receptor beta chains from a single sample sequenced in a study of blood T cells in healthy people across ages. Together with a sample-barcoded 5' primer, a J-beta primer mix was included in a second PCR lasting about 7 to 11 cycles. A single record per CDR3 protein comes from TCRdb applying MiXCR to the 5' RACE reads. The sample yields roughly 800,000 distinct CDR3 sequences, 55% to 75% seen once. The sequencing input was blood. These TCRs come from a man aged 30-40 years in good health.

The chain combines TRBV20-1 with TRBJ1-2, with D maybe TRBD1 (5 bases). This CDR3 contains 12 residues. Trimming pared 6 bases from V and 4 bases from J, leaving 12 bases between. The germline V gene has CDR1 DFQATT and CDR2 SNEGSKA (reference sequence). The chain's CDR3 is CSAGDLFYGYTF. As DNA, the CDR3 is TGCAGTGCAGGGGACCTATTCTATGGCTACACCTTC.

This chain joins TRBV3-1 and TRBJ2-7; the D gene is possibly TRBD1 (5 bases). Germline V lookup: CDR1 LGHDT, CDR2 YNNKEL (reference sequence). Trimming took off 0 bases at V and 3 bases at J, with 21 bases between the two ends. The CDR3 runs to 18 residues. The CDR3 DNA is TGTGCCAGCAGCCAAGACCCCTCTGGCTGGGGCGCTCTCTACGAGCAGTACTTC. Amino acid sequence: CASSQDPSGWGALYEQYF.

This CDR3 is CASSLGPGGLNTEAFF. DNA of the CDR3: TGTGCCAGCAGCTTAGGGCCAGGGGGCTTGAACACTGAAGCTTTCTTT. The rearrangement uses TRBV7-9 and TRBJ1-1; TRBD1 matches 8 bases. V gave up 1 base and J gave up 0 bases; unmatched junction bases: 4. This CDR3 is 16 amino acids long. Germline V gene data show CDR1 as SEHNR and CDR2 as FQNEAQ (reference sequence).